Following are 2 T cell receptor beta chains from one sample sequenced in a study of blood T cell repertoires in COVID-19. Method: immunoSEQ multiplex PCR; TCRdb's copy keeps in-frame clones and lacks some. The repertoire includes 90,000 to 150,000 clones, approximately 70% of them detected once, and under 0.95% sits in the top ten. The sequencing sample was made of peripheral blood. The receptors were sampled from a human donor with acute or convalescent COVID-19. The donor label of this sample is uncertain.

The J gene is TRBJ2-2, the V gene TRBV29-1; TRBD1 matches 8 bases. CDR3 length: 14 amino acids. V shed 7 bases, J shed 1 base, and the junction held 5 bases outside the gene matches. In germline, CDR1 is SQVTM, CDR2 ANQGSEA. The CDR3 sequence: CSASGTGNTGELFF. CDR3 in DNA: TGCAGCGCGTCCGGGACAGGGAACACCGGGGAGCTGTTTTTT.

The rearrangement joins TRBV2 to TRBJ1-4, with 8 positions matching TRBD1. The V gene's germline CDR1 is SNHLY and CDR2 FYNNEI. This CDR3 contains 14 residues. V lost 6 bases to trimming and J lost 7 bases; unmatched junction nucleotides: 7. CDR3 DNA sequence: TGTGCCAGCAGGAGAGGACAGGGAGGTGAAAAACTGTTTTTT. Translating it yields CASRRGQGGEKLFF.